These 26 T cell receptor beta chains were all obtained from the same sample, sequenced in a study of blood T cell repertoires in COVID-19. TCRdb keeps only in-frame clones here, not all; method: immunoSEQ multiplex PCR. The sample has about 150,000 clones; over 70% are singletons. Sequenced sample: peripheral blood. The source of these receptors is a man aged 55-75 years with acute or convalescent COVID-19.

V usage is TRBV7-9 and J usage is TRBJ1-1, with 11 bases identical to TRBD1. V lost 5 bases and J lost 6; bases outside the gene matches: 8. Per germline, CDR1 SEHNR and CDR2 FQNEAQ (reference sequence). The CDR3 runs 15 residues. For the CDR3, the DNA is TGTGCCAGCAGCCGTTGGGACAGGGGGTTCGCTGAAGCTTTCTTT. Protein product: CASSRWDRGFAEAFF.

The chain employs TRBV4-1 and TRBJ1-4; D might be TRBD1 (6 bases). This CDR3 is 14 amino acids long. Trimming cost V 1 base and J 7 bases, with 10 bases left between them. From germline, CDR1 is MGHRA and CDR2 YSYEKL. The CDR3 bases are TGCGCCAGCAGCCAAGGGGGGGGCGGTGAAAAACTGTTTTTT. This codes for CASSQGGGGEKLFF.

This clone was detected only a few times. The chain carries TRBV25-1 and TRBJ1-4, with D possibly TRBD1 on 5 matching bases. This CDR3 has 17 amino acids. V dropped 9 bases and J dropped 4 bases, with 24 bases sitting between them. Germline V lookup: CDR1 MGHDK, CDR2 SYGVNS. This CDR3 is CASMPPGLNLFNEKLFF. The CDR3 bases are TGTGCCAGTATGCCCCCGGGACTGAACCTTTTTAATGAAAAACTGTTTTTT.

The V and J genes are TRBV7-9 and TRBJ2-3; 12 bases align to TRBD2. Germline trimming cut 1 base from V and 1 base from J; bases unmatched to any gene: 3. The CDR3 loop spans 17 amino acids. CDR1 is SEHNR, CDR2 FQNEAQ, per germline (reference sequence). Here the CDR3 reads CASSLGASGGGTDTQYF. The CDR3 DNA follows: TGTGCCAGCAGCTTAGGAGCTAGCGGGGGGGGCACAGATACGCAGTATTTT.

The chain links TRBV28 to TRBJ1-5; no definite D call. CDR3 length equals 12 residues. Trimming took off 6 bases at V and 4 bases at J, with 7 bases between the two ends. Germline V lookup: CDR1 MDHEN, CDR2 SYDVKM. CDR3 sequence: CASSPPNQPQHF. DNA of the CDR3: TGTGCCAGCAGCCCCCCGAATCAGCCCCAGCATTTT. Using reference TRBV28 and TRBJ1-5 for the parts outside the CDR3, the full variable domain is DVKVTQSSRYLVKRTGEKVFLECVQDMDHENMFWYRQDPGLGLRLIYFSYDVKMKEKGDIPEGYSVSREKKERFSLILESASTNQTSMYLCASSPPNQPQHFGDGTRLSIL.

This chain links TRBV6-6 with TRBJ2-7; no clear D gene. This CDR3 has 14 residues. With 3 bases removed from V and 0 bases from J, the gap between germline ends came to 9 bases. Germline values: CDR1 MNHNY, CDR2 SVGAGI (reference sequence). Here the CDR3 DNA reads TGTGCCAGCAGTTATTACTCGAGCTCCTACGAGCAGTACTTC. Translation: CASSYYSSSYEQYF.

The chain joins TRBV3-1 (or the pseudogene TRBV3-2) to TRBJ1-1, with a tentative D call TRBD1 (6 bases). Between the trimmed V and J ends, which lost 7 bases and 11 bases, there was a span of 17 bases. The CDR3 is 12 amino acids. Germline lookup yields CDR1 LGHDT and CDR2 YNNKEL (reference sequence). As DNA, the CDR3 is TGTGCCAGCACCACGGCGGGGGGCTCGGCTTTCTTT. Encoded protein: CASTTAGGSAFF.

This chain uses TRBV6-5 with TRBJ2-1; D not resolved. With 1 base removed from V and 5 bases from J, the gap between germline ends came to 15 bases. CDR3 length equals 16 residues. The germline V gene has CDR1 MNHEY and CDR2 SVGAGI. CDR3 in DNA: TGTGCCAGCAGTTACTATTCTCCGGCGGAGAACAATGAGCAGTTCTTC. Its translation is CASSYYSPAENNEQFF.

The genes are TRBV9 and TRBJ2-2, with D possibly matching TRBD2 (6 bases). This CDR3 is built from 14 residues. Trimming took 1 base from V and 5 from J, leaving 9 bases between them. Germline V lookup: CDR1 SGDLS, CDR2 YYNGEE. The CDR3 reads CASSVSSATGELFF. The CDR3 coding sequence is TGTGCCAGCAGCGTATCTAGCGCTACCGGGGAGCTGTTTTTT. Together with reference TRBV9 and TRBJ2-2, the CDR3 gives the full variable domain: DSGVTQTPKHLITATGQRVTLRCSPRSGDLSVYWYQQSLDQGLQFLIQYYNGEERAKGNILERFSAQQFPDLHSELNLSSLELGDSALYFCASSVSSATGELFFGEGSRLTVL.

This chain joins TRBV7-9 and TRBJ1-6; TRBD1 might be the D (6 bases). This CDR3 spans 14 amino acids. The germline gives CDR1 SEHNR, CDR2 FQNEAQ (reference sequence). V was cut by 4 bases and J by 3 bases, with 7 bases left in between. The CDR3 sequence: CASSSDSYNSPLHF. CDR3 DNA sequence: TGTGCCAGCAGCTCGGACAGCTATAATTCACCCCTCCACTTT.

The genes are TRBV6-5 and TRBJ2-7; TRBD1 aligns across 7 bases. Germline V lookup: CDR1 MNHEY, CDR2 SVGAGI. V gave up 5 bases and J gave up 5 bases; unmatched junction bases: 9. The CDR3 is 14 residues long. CDR3 in DNA: TGTGCCAGCAGTCACAGACAGGGTTGGGACGAGCAGTACTTC. Protein: CASSHRQGWDEQYF.

The chain uses TRBV28 and TRBJ2-1, with 8 bases lining up with TRBD2. The CDR3 is made up of 14 amino acids. The J segment lost 7 bases and the V segment lost 9 bases, leaving 11 bases of the junction unmatched. Germline V gives CDR1 MDHEN, CDR2 SYDVKM. DNA for the CDR3: TGTGCCAGTCGAGCGGGAGCCCCTCGAAATGAGCAGTTCTTC. It specifies CASRAGAPRNEQFF. The whole variable domain, remainder taken from reference TRBV28 and TRBJ2-1, is DVKVTQSSRYLVKRTGEKVFLECVQDMDHENMFWYRQDPGLGLRLIYFSYDVKMKEKGDIPEGYSVSREKKERFSLILESASTNQTSMYLCASRAGAPRNEQFFGPGTRLTVL.

The rearrangement joins TRBV19 to TRBJ2-7, with 8 bases identical to TRBD1. Germline V gives CDR1 LNHDA, CDR2 SQIVND (reference sequence). The CDR3 consists of 13 residues. Unmatched junction bases numbered 5, after V lost 4 bases and J lost 6 bases. The CDR3 region is CASSRTGLAEQYF. In DNA, the CDR3 is TGTGCCAGTAGTAGGACAGGGTTGGCCGAGCAGTACTTC.

The chain has TRBV11-3 and TRBJ2-3; D ambiguous. The germline gives CDR1 SGHNT, CDR2 YENEEA. The CDR3 runs to 13 residues. The V end was cut by 4 bases, the J end by 3 bases, with 8 bases between. The CDR3 DNA is TGTGCCAGCAGCTCCCCCTCTACAGATACGCAGTATTTT. Translating it yields CASSSPSTDTQYF.

The rearrangement links TRBV28 to TRBJ2-7, with D tentatively TRBD1 (6 bases). The CDR3 runs to 14 residues. Between the trimmed V and J ends, which lost 3 bases and 4 bases, there was a span of 13 bases. Germline V gene sequence: CDR1 MDHEN, CDR2 SYDVKM. CDR3 sequence reads: CASSFGGQPYEQYF. DNA of the CDR3: TGTGCCAGCAGTTTTGGCGGACAGCCTTACGAGCAGTACTTC.

The CDR3 DNA reads as TGTGCCAGCAGCGCCTATGGCAGGTATTCACCCCTCCACTTT. Translation: CASSAYGRYSPLHF. The J gene is TRBJ1-6, the V gene TRBV9; no clear D. Per germline, CDR1 SGDLS and CDR2 YYNGEE. V lost 3 bases and J lost 8, with 12 bases in between. This CDR3 spans 14 amino acids.

The chain combines TRBV12-3 or TRBV12-4 with TRBJ1-5, with a tentative D call TRBD1 (6 bases). The CDR3 spans 13 residues. V was shortened by 7 bases and J by 4 bases, with 11 bases between the two germline ends. This chain's CDR3 is CASMTGQNQPQHF. CDR3 nucleotides: TGTGCCAGCATGACCGGACAGAATCAGCCCCAGCATTTT.

This rearrangement joins TRBV3-1 (or the pseudogene TRBV3-2) to TRBJ1-1; 7 bases match TRBD1. Germline values: CDR1 LGHDT, CDR2 YNNKEL (reference sequence). The CDR3 length is 13 residues. V shed 4 bases, J shed 7 bases, and the junction held 6 bases outside the gene matches. The CDR3 loop reads CASSLRQGDEAFF. The CDR3 region has the DNA TGTGCCAGCAGCCTCAGGCAGGGGGATGAAGCTTTCTTT.

CDR3 protein: CASSVGGSGTGDQPQHF. The DNA of the CDR3 is TGTGCCAGCAGTGTAGGAGGTTCCGGGACAGGGGATCAGCCCCAGCATTTT. The chain uses TRBV2 and TRBJ1-5, with 10 bases fitting TRBD1. V was pared by 4 bases and J by 5 bases, with 11 bases of the junction left unmatched. Per germline, CDR1 SNHLY and CDR2 FYNNEI. The CDR3 length is 17 residues.

The chain couples TRBV9 to TRBJ2-1, with 7 bases aligning to TRBD2. Trimming removed 0 bases from V and 10 bases from J; junction bases left unmatched: 4. Germline values: CDR1 SGDLS, CDR2 YYNGEE. The length of the CDR3 is 13 residues. Written as DNA, the CDR3 is TGTGCCAGCAGCGTAGTCTCAGCGGGGGAGCAGTTCTTC. It is translated as CASSVVSAGEQFF.

The gene calls are TRBV11-1 and TRBJ2-1; 8 bases are shared with TRBD1. V trimming: 6 bases; J trimming: 10 bases; junction bases outside the gene matches: 5. Per the germline V gene, CDR1 is SGHAT and CDR2 is FQDESV (reference sequence). This CDR3 is 12 amino acids long. The CDR3 coding sequence is TGTGCCAGCAGTTTACAGGGGGACGAGCAGTTCTTC. Protein: CASSLQGDEQFF.

The chain joins TRBV3-1 (or the pseudogene TRBV3-2) to TRBJ2-7; weak D call: TRBD2 (5 bases). Germline V gene lookup returns CDR1 LGHDT and CDR2 YNNKEL (reference sequence). The V gene lost 1 base and the J gene lost 3 bases, with 16 bases spanning the gap. The CDR3 runs to 16 residues. The CDR3: CASSQGGVSGSYEQYF. DNA for the CDR3: TGTGCCAGCAGCCAAGGGGGAGTGAGCGGAAGCTACGAGCAGTACTTC.

This chain connects TRBV4-3 to TRBJ1-1; D remains unclear. Germline CDR1 reads LGHNA; CDR2 reads YSLEER. This CDR3 contains 14 residues. Trimming removed 0 bases at V and 7 bases at J, with 12 bases between. Here the CDR3 reads CASSQDFSGSEAFF. CDR3 sequence (DNA): TGCGCCAGCAGCCAAGATTTCTCGGGGAGTGAAGCTTTCTTT.

This rearrangement joins TRBV11-2 to TRBJ2-5; TRBD2 agrees at 11 bases. The V gene end was trimmed by 5 bases and the J gene end by 5 bases; junction bases not matched to a gene: 13. This CDR3 has 17 amino acids. Germline lookup yields CDR1 SGHAT and CDR2 FQNNGV. CDR3 nucleotide sequence: TGTGCCAGCAGCGTATCTAGCGGGGGGTCGACGGGGGAGACCCAGTACTTC. This encodes CASSVSSGGSTGETQYF.

This clone was picked up a small number of times. The chain is built from TRBV5-1 and TRBJ1-5, with D hard to call. The CDR3 contains 15 residues. Trimming removed 1 base at V and 4 bases at J, with 12 bases between. Germline lookup yields CDR1 SGHRS and CDR2 YFSETQ. CDR3: CASSLSGQTNQPQHF. Written as DNA, the CDR3 is TGCGCCAGCAGCTTGAGCGGGCAGACAAATCAGCCCCAGCATTTT.

The chain uses TRBV5-6 and TRBJ2-7; unclear D gene. The CDR3 consists of 14 residues. V shed 0 bases and J shed 3 bases, with 10 bases lying between them. Germline CDR1 is SGHDT and CDR2 is YYEEEE. CDR3 protein: CASSLGGHNYEQYF. The CDR3 nucleotides read TGTGCCAGCAGCTTGGGAGGCCACAACTACGAGCAGTACTTC.